This TCR beta chain was identified in a study of blood T cells in healthy people across ages. Study-wide results and limits: Per million T cells, TCR beta diversity dropped roughly linearly as age increased.

Only a few counts were recorded for this clonotype. Antigen unknown. Then a second PCR, running about 7 to 11 cycles, was carried out with a sample-barcoded 5' primer and a J-beta primer mix. TCRdb fed the 5' RACE reads into MiXCR, producing one record per CDR3 protein. The data show about 1.1 million distinct CDR3 sequences, around two fifths seen once. V was clipped by 4 bases and J by 2 bases, with 11 bases between them. The CDR3 has 14 residues. Germline CDR1 SGDLS, CDR2 YYNGEE. The rearrangement uses TRBV9 and TRBJ2-3; D ambiguous. The specimen sequenced was blood. This clonotype originated in a man younger than 30 in good health. The CDR3 sequence is CASSPLSNTDTQYF. Here the CDR3 DNA reads TGTGCCAGCAGCCCCCTCTCTAACACAGATACGCAGTATTTT.